Presented here are 27 T cell receptor beta chains from one specimen sequenced in a study of T cell responses to AZD1222 COVID-19 vaccine. Sequencing was performed with immunoSEQ multiplex PCR; in TCRdb, only in-frame clones are kept and a portion is missing. Of around 150,000 clones in the sample, around nine tenths are singletons; the top ten hold 1.5% to 2%. The sequencing used peripheral blood, collected on day 0 of AZD1222 vaccination. The receptors originated from an adult in good health.

The CDR3 bases are TGCGCCAGCAGCTTGTCCGGTAGATCGGCAACTAATGAAAAACTGTTTTTT. This encodes CASSLSGRSATNEKLFF. The chain couples TRBV5-1 to TRBJ1-4; unclear D gene. Per the germline V gene, CDR1 is SGHRS and CDR2 is YFSETQ. V lost 1 base to trimming and J lost 0 bases, with 13 bases between them. The CDR3 is 17 residues long. Supplemented by reference TRBV5-1 and TRBJ1-4, the full variable domain reads KAGVTQTPRYLIKTRGQQVTLSCSPISGHRSVSWYQQTPGQGLQFLFEYFSETQRNKGNFPGRFSGRQFSNSRSEMNVSTLELGDSALYLCASSLSGRSATNEKLFFGSGTQLSVL.

V usage is TRBV28 and J usage is TRBJ2-7, with 7 nucleotides matching TRBD1. Looked up from germline, CDR1 is MDHEN and CDR2 is SYDVKM. With V trimmed by 2 bases and J by 2 bases, 6 bases remained unmatched. The CDR3 has 15 residues. The CDR3 region is CASSLRWQGAYEQYF. CDR3 nucleotides: TGTGCCAGCAGTTTACGGTGGCAGGGGGCCTACGAGCAGTACTTC.

This clone came up once. V usage is TRBV6-5 and J usage is TRBJ2-3, with D tentatively TRBD1 (5 bases). CDR3 length: 16 residues. Trimming removed 0 bases at V and 5 bases at J, with 15 bases between. CDR1 and CDR2 from the germline V gene are MNHEY and SVGAGI. CDR3: CASSYSVPTVLDTQYF. CDR3 bases: TGTGCCAGCAGTTACTCGGTTCCGACAGTACTAGATACGCAGTATTTT.

The chain links TRBV6-6 to TRBJ2-1; no definite D call. V lost 6 bases, J lost 8 bases, and 8 bases lay in between. CDR3 length equals 11 residues. The germline gives CDR1 MNHNY, CDR2 SVGAGI (reference sequence). The CDR3 protein is CASSRYDEQFF. The DNA of the CDR3 is TGTGCCAGCAGCAGATACGATGAGCAGTTCTTC.

The V call is TRBV5-6, the J call TRBJ2-7; 9 bases are a match to TRBD1. V was pared by 0 bases and J by 4 bases, with 8 bases of the junction left unmatched. The CDR3 spans 16 residues. CDR1 and CDR2 from the germline V gene are SGHDT and YYEEEE. CDR3 residues: CASSLGTLDRGYEQYF. The CDR3 nucleotides are TGTGCCAGCAGCTTGGGGACCCTGGACAGGGGATACGAGCAGTACTTC. Variable domain in full (rest from reference TRBV5-6 and TRBJ2-7): DAGVTQSPTHLIKTRGQQVTLRCSPKSGHDTVSWYQQALGQGPQFIFQYYEEEERQRGNFPDRFSGHQFPNYSSELNVNALLLGDSALYLCASSLGTLDRGYEQYFGPGTRLTVT.

This clone was seen a single time. This chain joins TRBV28 and TRBJ1-2; D is perhaps TRBD1 (6 bases). CDR1 is MDHEN, CDR2 SYDVKM, per germline. V lost 6 bases to trimming and J lost 5 bases, with 16 bases between them. The CDR3 sequence is 14 residues long. As DNA, the CDR3 is TGTGCCAGCAGCCAGGGGACGGTGAGATATGGCTACACCTTC. Translation: CASSQGTVRYGYTF.

The chain joins TRBV7-3 to TRBJ1-2; weak D call: TRBD1 (6 bases). The CDR3 sequence is 16 residues long. Per the germline V gene, CDR1 is SGHTA and CDR2 is FQGTGA. The V end was cut by 2 bases, the J end by 5 bases, with 18 bases between. CDR3 in amino acids: CASSLGGGMGAYGYTF. The CDR3 DNA is TGTGCCAGCAGCTTAGGAGGGGGAATGGGGGCTTATGGCTACACCTTC.

This chain joins TRBV6-5 and TRBJ1-5; D gene unclear. Germline V gene data show CDR1 as MNHEY and CDR2 as SVGAGI. With 2 bases removed from V and 7 bases from J, the gap between germline ends came to 12 bases. This CDR3 is 14 amino acids long. The CDR3 DNA sequence: TGTGCCAGCAGTTACAGGAGGCAGGTGCAGCCCCAGCATTTT. Translation: CASSYRRQVQPQHF.

This rearrangement joins TRBV6-5 to TRBJ2-3, with D perhaps TRBD2 (6 bases). V was cut by 4 bases and J by 2 bases, with 13 bases left in between. The germline V gene encodes CDR1 MNHEY and CDR2 SVGAGI. This CDR3 contains 15 residues. CDR3 residues: CASSSASEVTDTQYF. The CDR3 DNA sequence: TGTGCCAGCAGTTCGGCTAGCGAGGTCACAGATACGCAGTATTTT.

The rearrangement joins TRBV7-8 to TRBJ1-1, with no clear D. The V end was cut by 3 bases, the J end by 5 bases, with 7 bases between. The CDR3 extends over 12 amino acids. Looked up from germline, CDR1 is SGHVS and CDR2 is FQNEAQ. The DNA for the CDR3 is TGTGCCAGCAGCTTGGGGAAGACTGAAGCTTTCTTT. It codes for CASSLGKTEAFF.

This clone appeared a single time. The chain has TRBV5-8 and TRBJ1-1; perhaps TRBD1 as D (5 bases). The CDR3 totals 12 residues. V lost 4 bases and J lost 7, with 11 bases in between. In germline, CDR1 is SGHTS, CDR2 YDEGEE. CDR3 in amino acids: CASSRRQIEAFF. The CDR3 nucleotides read TGTGCCAGCAGCCGGAGACAGATTGAAGCTTTCTTT.

The rearrangement joins TRBV20-1 to TRBJ2-7; weak D call: TRBD1 (6 bases). The CDR3 is made up of 13 amino acids. V lost 3 bases and J lost 4, with 13 bases in between. Germline CDR1 DFQATT, CDR2 SNEGSKA (reference sequence). The CDR3 DNA reads as TGCAGTGCTAGTAGGGACACAGGGTACGAGCAGTACTTC. It translates to CSASRDTGYEQYF.

The rearrangement links TRBV9 to TRBJ1-1; 9 nucleotides match TRBD1. This CDR3 comprises 14 residues. J gave up 7 bases and V 0 bases, and 4 bases lay outside the gene matches. CDR1 is SGDLS, CDR2 YYNGEE, per germline. The CDR3 bases are TGTGCCAGCAGCGTAGAACAGGGGGCTGGTGAAGCTTTCTTT. Its protein is CASSVEQGAGEAFF.

The chain couples TRBV28 to TRBJ1-6, with D unresolved. V lost 3 bases, J lost 7 bases, and 19 bases lay in between. This CDR3 contains 17 residues. Per the germline V gene, CDR1 is MDHEN and CDR2 is SYDVKM. CDR3 sequence (DNA): TGTGCCAGCAGTTTCACCCCTGTGAGACGGTTAAATTCACCCCTCCACTTT. Translation gives CASSFTPVRRLNSPLHF. Drawing the rest from reference TRBV28 and TRBJ1-6, the complete variable domain is DVKVTQSSRYLVKRTGEKVFLECVQDMDHENMFWYRQDPGLGLRLIYFSYDVKMKEKGDIPEGYSVSREKKERFSLILESASTNQTSMYLCASSFTPVRRLNSPLHFGNGTRLTVT.

J is TRBJ1-2 and V is TRBV4-3; the D is unclear. This CDR3 comprises 15 residues. V lost 4 bases, J lost 2 bases, and 14 bases lay in between. CDR1 and CDR2 (germline): LGHNA, YSLEER. The CDR3 here is CASSPVSQGNYGYTF. CDR3 nucleotide sequence: TGCGCCAGCAGCCCCGTCTCCCAAGGCAACTATGGCTACACCTTC.

The chain recombines TRBV14 with TRBJ2-7; the match to TRBD2 covers 7 bases. From germline, CDR1 is SGHDN and CDR2 FVKESK. CDR3 size: 13 residues. V was pared by 1 base and J by 6 bases, with 3 bases of the junction left unmatched. CDR3 sequence: CASSQAGGLEQYF. The CDR3 DNA is TGTGCCAGCAGCCAAGCGGGAGGTCTCGAGCAGTACTTC.

This chain joins TRBV12-3 or TRBV12-4 and TRBJ1-1; TRBD1 agrees at 8 bases. This CDR3 is built from 13 residues. The trim removed 1 base at V and 10 bases at J, leaving 5 bases unmatched. The CDR3 nucleotides are TGTGCCAGCAGTTTAGGACAGGGGAGAGTAGCTTTCTTT. Translation gives CASSLGQGRVAFF.

This sequence joins TRBV25-1 and TRBJ2-7; D is perhaps TRBD2 (6 bases). The CDR3 has 15 residues. Trimming pared 4 bases from V and 3 bases from J, leaving 16 bases between. Per germline, CDR1 MGHDK and CDR2 SYGVNS. CDR3 protein: CASSVGGASVYEQYF. The CDR3 bases are TGTGCCAGCAGTGTTGGAGGGGCCTCGGTCTACGAGCAGTACTTC.

The chain carries TRBV27 and TRBJ1-4; D is undetermined. The CDR3 is 13 amino acids. Between the trimmed V and J ends, which lost 2 bases and 6 bases, there was a span of 7 bases. Germline CDR1 is MNHEY and CDR2 is SMNVEV (reference sequence). The CDR3 protein is CASSLQGDEKLFF. The CDR3 region has the DNA TGTGCCAGCAGTTTACAAGGAGATGAAAAACTGTTTTTT.

The chain is built from TRBV14 and TRBJ1-4; D may be TRBD1 (5 bases). The CDR3 extends over 15 amino acids. V lost 1 base and J lost 6, with 12 bases in between. Germline CDR1 is SGHDN and CDR2 is FVKESK. The CDR3: CASSQVALGDEKLFF. CDR3 DNA sequence: TGTGCCAGCAGCCAAGTGGCCTTGGGGGATGAAAAACTGTTTTTT. The full variable domain, its missing parts supplied by reference TRBV14 and TRBJ1-4, is EAGVTQFPSHSVIEKGQTVTLRCDPISGHDNLYWYRRVMGKEIKFLLHFVKESKQDESGMPNNRFLAERTGGTYSTLKVQPAELEDSGVYFCASSQVALGDEKLFFGSGTQLSVL.

The chain's CDR3 is CASSQQGPNTEAFF. CDR3 in DNA: TGTGCCAGCAGCCAACAGGGCCCTAACACTGAAGCTTTCTTT. The V and J genes are TRBV7-3 and TRBJ1-1; a weak D match, TRBD1 (6 bases). CDR3 length: 14 residues. Trimming took off 5 bases at V and 2 bases at J, with 12 bases between the two ends. The germline V gene encodes CDR1 SGHTA and CDR2 FQGTGA.

The chain carries TRBV29-1 and TRBJ2-3; D possibly corresponds to TRBD2 (5 bases). V lost 3 bases to trimming and J lost 2 bases, with 12 bases between them. The germline V gene encodes CDR1 SQVTM and CDR2 ANQGSEA. This CDR3 comprises 14 residues. CDR3 bases: TGCAGCGTTGATGGAGTCGGGAACACAGATACGCAGTATTTT. It translates to CSVDGVGNTDTQYF.

The chain has TRBV7-8 and TRBJ2-1; D possibly uses TRBD1 or TRBD2 (6 bases each). Trimming stripped 4 bases from V and 0 bases from J, with 10 bases between. Germline V CDR1 and CDR2: SGHVS, FQNEAQ. This CDR3 contains 15 residues. The DNA for the CDR3 is TGTGCCAGCAGCTCTGGGGGGCGCTCCTACAATGAGCAGTTCTTC. This translates into CASSSGGRSYNEQFF.

The genes are TRBV5-1 and TRBJ1-6, with a possible D match to TRBD1 (6 bases). The CDR3 extends over 18 amino acids. Per germline, CDR1 SGHRS and CDR2 YFSETQ. V was cut by 0 bases and J by 0 bases, with 13 bases left in between. This CDR3 reads CASSLEVWGRSYNSPLHF. The DNA of the CDR3 is TGCGCCAGCAGCTTGGAGGTTTGGGGGCGCTCCTATAATTCACCCCTCCACTTT.

This chain uses TRBV27 with TRBJ1-2, with D unclear. V lost 0 bases, J lost 2 bases, and 7 bases lay in between. CDR1 is MNHEY, CDR2 SMNVEV, per germline (reference sequence). The CDR3 spans 14 residues. This chain's CDR3 is CASSLSGRNYGYTF. CDR3 bases: TGTGCCAGCAGTTTATCCGGTCGAAACTATGGCTACACCTTC.

The chain joins TRBV7-8 to TRBJ1-5; TRBD1 agrees at 9 bases. Germline V gives CDR1 SGHVS, CDR2 FQNEAQ. Trimming removed 4 bases from V and 1 base from J; junction bases left unmatched: 8. CDR3 length equals 17 residues. Here the CDR3 DNA reads TGTGCCAGCAGCTCAATACAGGGGGCATCAAGCAATCAGCCCCAGCATTTT. Its protein is CASSSIQGASSNQPQHF. The whole variable domain, remainder taken from reference TRBV7-8 and TRBJ1-5, is GAGVSQSPRYKVAKRGQDVALRCDPISGHVSLFWYQQALGQGPEFLTYFQNEAQLDKSGLPSDRFFAERPEGSVSTLKIQRTQQEDSAVYLCASSSIQGASSNQPQHFGDGTRLSIL.

The chain carries TRBV7-8 and TRBJ2-3; maybe TRBD1 (6 bases). Germline values: CDR1 SGHVS, CDR2 FQNEAQ. This CDR3 spans 14 amino acids. V was shortened by 1 base and J by 2 bases, with 7 bases between the two germline ends. CDR3 nucleotide sequence: TGTGCCAGCAGCTTAGGGGGGCCCACAGATACGCAGTATTTT. This sequence encodes CASSLGGPTDTQYF.